Listed below are T cell receptor beta chains from one sample, sequenced in a study of blood T cell repertoires in COVID-19. Profiling relied on immunoSEQ multiplex PCR, and the TCRdb table lists in-frame clones only, not all of them. The table shows over 300,000 clones, with roughly 82% occurring only once. The material sequenced was peripheral blood. Source of these receptors: a woman aged 50 to 60 with acute or convalescent COVID-19. Each CDR3 is given with its conserved first and last residue. A D gene is named only where the DNA matches it firmly. Clone sizes are given selectively: once, few, many, or a class where the clone is expanded.

abundance: once
j_gene: TRBJ1-2
v_gene: TRBV5-4
d_gene: .
CDR3nt: TGTGCCAGCAGCTTGGGTAACCGGGTCGACGTACATGGCTACACCTTC
CDR3aa: CASSLGNRVDVHGYTF

abundance: .
j_gene: TRBJ1-2
v_gene: TRBV7-8
d_gene: .
CDR3nt: TGTGCCAGCAGCTTAGCGGAGGGGATTAGCGGCTACACCTTC
CDR3aa: CASSLAEGISGYTF

abundance: .
j_gene: TRBJ2-1
v_gene: TRBV7-2
d_gene: .
CDR3nt: TGTGCCAGCAGCTTACTAGCGTACGAGGGGAATGAGCAGTTCTTC
CDR3aa: CASSLLAYEGNEQFF

abundance: .
j_gene: TRBJ1-4
v_gene: TRBV11-2
d_gene: TRBD1
CDR3nt: TGTGCCAGCAGCACCGGGACAGGGTATGAAAAACTGTTTTTT
CDR3aa: CASSTGTGYEKLFF

abundance: .
j_gene: TRBJ1-2
v_gene: TRBV23-1
d_gene: .
CDR3nt: TGCGCCAGCAGTCAATCGGGGCAGGGCTATGGCTACACCTTC
CDR3aa: CASSQSGQGYGYTF

abundance: .
j_gene: TRBJ2-5
v_gene: TRBV6-2/TRBV6-3
d_gene: .
CDR3nt: TGTGCCAGTAGTCGGCAAGAGACCCAGTACTTC
CDR3aa: CASSRQETQYF

abundance: .
j_gene: TRBJ2-2
v_gene: TRBV24-1
d_gene: TRBD1
CDR3nt: TGTGCCACCAGTGAACCCGACAGGGGGCGGACCGGGGAGCTGTTTTTT
CDR3aa: CATSEPDRGRTGELFF

abundance: .
j_gene: TRBJ1-5
v_gene: TRBV28
d_gene: .
CDR3nt: TGTGCCAGCATTCCAGCCCCGTCTGGAGGAAATCAGCCCCAGCATTTT
CDR3aa: CASIPAPSGGNQPQHF

abundance: .
j_gene: TRBJ2-5
v_gene: TRBV7-9
d_gene: TRBD1
CDR3nt: TGTGCCAGCAGCTTAGGACAGGGGGCAGAGACCCAGTACTTC
CDR3aa: CASSLGQGAETQYF

abundance: .
j_gene: TRBJ2-5
v_gene: TRBV7-2
d_gene: .
CDR3nt: TGTGCCAGCAGCCCCCTGGGAGTAGAGACCCAGTACTTC
CDR3aa: CASSPLGVETQYF

abundance: few
j_gene: TRBJ2-5
v_gene: TRBV5-1
d_gene: TRBD1
CDR3nt: TGCGCCAGCAACCTGGGACAGCACCAAGAGACCCAGTACTTC
CDR3aa: CASNLGQHQETQYF

abundance: .
j_gene: TRBJ2-3
v_gene: TRBV29-1
d_gene: .
CDR3nt: TGCAGCGTGACATCTAGCACAGATACGCAGTATTTT
CDR3aa: CSVTSSTDTQYF

abundance: once
j_gene: TRBJ1-4
v_gene: TRBV5-4
d_gene: TRBD1
CDR3nt: TGTGCCAGCAGTTCCGGGACAGGGGGGGCAACTAATGAAAAACTGTTTTTT
CDR3aa: CASSSGTGGATNEKLFF

abundance: once
j_gene: TRBJ2-3
v_gene: TRBV24-1
d_gene: .
CDR3nt: TGTGCCACCAGTGATCCGACTGGGGGCTCCACAGATACGCAGTATTTT
CDR3aa: CATSDPTGGSTDTQYF

abundance: .
j_gene: TRBJ1-5
v_gene: TRBV4-2
d_gene: .
CDR3nt: TGTGCCAGCAGCCAAATAGGGGTGGGAAGCAATCAGCCCCAGCATTTT
CDR3aa: CASSQIGVGSNQPQHF

abundance: few
j_gene: TRBJ1-2
v_gene: TRBV6-6
d_gene: TRBD1
CDR3nt: TGTGCCAGCAGGAGGGACAGGGGGAATGGCTACACCTTC
CDR3aa: CASRRDRGNGYTF

abundance: .
j_gene: TRBJ2-7
v_gene: TRBV4-2
d_gene: TRBD2
CDR3nt: TGTGCCAGCAGCCCCTCTAGCGGGAGGGGCCACGAGCAGTACTTC
CDR3aa: CASSPSSGRGHEQYF

abundance: .
j_gene: TRBJ2-7
v_gene: TRBV27
d_gene: TRBD1
CDR3nt: TGTGCCAGCAGTTTAGACAGGGGTGGGTTATCGCGTGAGCAGTACTTC
CDR3aa: CASSLDRGGLSREQYF

abundance: .
j_gene: TRBJ2-7
v_gene: TRBV7-2
d_gene: TRBD2
CDR3nt: TGTGCCAGCAGCTTAGGGGGACTAGCGGGAGGGCGCGAGCAGTACTTC
CDR3aa: CASSLGGLAGGREQYF

abundance: .
j_gene: TRBJ1-1
v_gene: TRBV3-1/TRBV3-2
d_gene: .
CDR3nt: TGTGCCAGCAGCCAAGTGATGACGGGACAACTAAACACTGAAGCTTTCTTT
CDR3aa: CASSQVMTGQLNTEAFF

abundance: .
j_gene: TRBJ2-7
v_gene: TRBV27
d_gene: TRBD1
CDR3nt: TGTGCCAGCAGTTTAAGGGACAGGGGGGGCGAGCAGTACTTC
CDR3aa: CASSLRDRGGEQYF

abundance: few
j_gene: TRBJ2-5
v_gene: TRBV7-3
d_gene: .
CDR3nt: TGTGCCAGCAGCTTAGCGGGCGATGAGACCCAGTACTTC
CDR3aa: CASSLAGDETQYF

abundance: .
j_gene: TRBJ2-1
v_gene: TRBV27
d_gene: .
CDR3nt: TGTGCCAGCAGTTTCGCTAGCCACTCCTACAATGAGCAGTTCTTC
CDR3aa: CASSFASHSYNEQFF

abundance: once
j_gene: TRBJ2-2
v_gene: TRBV7-2
d_gene: TRBD2
CDR3nt: TGTGCCAGCAGCTGGGGACTAGCGACCGGGGAGCTGTTTTTT
CDR3aa: CASSWGLATGELFF

abundance: .
j_gene: TRBJ1-1
v_gene: TRBV28
d_gene: .
CDR3nt: TGTGCCAGCAGTTTAGTTGGTCCCCGGGACAAAGCAATCAACACTGAAGCTTTCTTT
CDR3aa: CASSLVGPRDKAINTEAFF

abundance: .
j_gene: TRBJ1-1
v_gene: TRBV18
d_gene: TRBD1
CDR3nt: TGTGCCAGCTCAGAGAACAGGGGGGGCGGCACTGAAGCTTTCTTT
CDR3aa: CASSENRGGGTEAFF

abundance: .
j_gene: TRBJ2-3
v_gene: TRBV3-1/TRBV3-2
d_gene: .
CDR3nt: TGTGCCAGCAGCCACAGGTCCTCCACAGATACGCAGTATTTT
CDR3aa: CASSHRSSTDTQYF

abundance: .
j_gene: TRBJ2-3
v_gene: TRBV7-8
d_gene: TRBD2
CDR3nt: TGTGCCAGCAGCCGGGGGGGTGCAGATACGCAGTATTTT
CDR3aa: CASSRGGADTQYF

abundance: once
j_gene: TRBJ2-6
v_gene: TRBV19
d_gene: .
CDR3nt: TGTGCCAGTAGTATGGGCAGACACTCTGGGGCCAACGTCCTGACTTTC
CDR3aa: CASSMGRHSGANVLTF

abundance: .
j_gene: TRBJ1-1
v_gene: TRBV24-1
d_gene: .
CDR3nt: TGTGCCACCAGTAATCAGGTGGACACTGAAGCTTTCTTT
CDR3aa: CATSNQVDTEAFF

abundance: .
j_gene: TRBJ2-7
v_gene: TRBV27
d_gene: TRBD1
CDR3nt: TGTGCCAGCAGTTTAATGGGGACAGAAACTTACGAGCAGTACTTC
CDR3aa: CASSLMGTETYEQYF

abundance: .
j_gene: TRBJ2-5
v_gene: TRBV24-1
d_gene: TRBD1
CDR3nt: TGTGCCACCAGTGATCCCGCCGGGACAGCAGAAGAGACCCAGTACTTC
CDR3aa: CATSDPAGTAEETQYF

abundance: .
j_gene: TRBJ2-2
v_gene: TRBV14
d_gene: TRBD2
CDR3nt: TGTGCCAGCAGCCAAGATCCGAGGCTAGCGGGAGGTCGTACCGGGGAGCTGTTTTTT
CDR3aa: CASSQDPRLAGGRTGELFF

abundance: .
j_gene: TRBJ1-1
v_gene: TRBV6-5
d_gene: TRBD1
CDR3nt: TGTGCCAGCAGTTCCAGGACAGGGCGCACTGAAGCTTTCTTT
CDR3aa: CASSSRTGRTEAFF

abundance: .
j_gene: TRBJ1-3
v_gene: TRBV12-3/TRBV12-4
d_gene: .
CDR3nt: TGTGCCAGCAGTCGGGGAAACACCATATATTTT
CDR3aa: CASSRGNTIYF

abundance: .
j_gene: TRBJ1-5
v_gene: TRBV19
d_gene: TRBD1
CDR3nt: TGTGCCACCTCCACACAGGGGGGGCAGCCCCAGCATTTT
CDR3aa: CATSTQGGQPQHF

abundance: .
j_gene: TRBJ2-7
v_gene: TRBV6-2/TRBV6-3
d_gene: TRBD2
CDR3nt: TGTGCCAGCAGTTACGGACCCACTTGGGGGGGGTCGTACGAGCAGTACTTC
CDR3aa: CASSYGPTWGGSYEQYF

abundance: .
j_gene: TRBJ1-1
v_gene: TRBV6-5
d_gene: .
CDR3nt: TGTGCCAGCATCGGGTCGGGGGGGCTCGTCACTGAAGCTTTCTTT
CDR3aa: CASIGSGGLVTEAFF

abundance: .
j_gene: TRBJ1-1
v_gene: TRBV5-1
d_gene: .
CDR3nt: TGCGCCAGCAGCTTGCAGGACGGACTCATGAACACTGAAGCTTTCTTT
CDR3aa: CASSLQDGLMNTEAFF

abundance: .
j_gene: TRBJ2-1
v_gene: TRBV19
d_gene: .
CDR3nt: TGTGCCAGTAGTAGGCAGGGTTTCTCTGAGCAGTTCTTC
CDR3aa: CASSRQGFSEQFF

abundance: .
j_gene: TRBJ2-5
v_gene: TRBV5-5
d_gene: TRBD2
CDR3nt: TGTGCCAGCACGTCTAGCGGGAACCAAGAGACCCAGTACTTC
CDR3aa: CASTSSGNQETQYF

abundance: .
j_gene: TRBJ2-7
v_gene: TRBV15
d_gene: TRBD2
CDR3nt: TGTGCCACCAGCAGAGGGGTAGCGGGAAAGATCAACGAGCAGTACTTC
CDR3aa: CATSRGVAGKINEQYF

abundance: .
j_gene: TRBJ2-7
v_gene: TRBV7-2
d_gene: .
CDR3nt: TGTGCCAGCAGCTTAGTTTATGGAGGGGGGGCCTACGAGCAGTACTTC
CDR3aa: CASSLVYGGGAYEQYF

abundance: .
j_gene: TRBJ1-2
v_gene: TRBV28
d_gene: .
CDR3nt: TGTGCCAGCAGCTCCGGGACAAGATATACTAATAACTATGGCTACACCTTC
CDR3aa: CASSSGTRYTNNYGYTF

abundance: .
j_gene: TRBJ1-5
v_gene: TRBV21-1
d_gene: .
CDR3nt: TGTGCCAGCAGCAACCGGAGTTTCGAGGGCAATCAGCCCCAGCATTTT
CDR3aa: CASSNRSFEGNQPQHF

abundance: .
j_gene: TRBJ2-3
v_gene: TRBV5-1
d_gene: TRBD1
CDR3nt: TGCGCCAGCAGCTCGGACAGGGGTACAGATACGCAGTATTTT
CDR3aa: CASSSDRGTDTQYF

abundance: .
j_gene: TRBJ1-4
v_gene: TRBV5-5
d_gene: TRBD1
CDR3nt: TGTGCCAGCAGCTCCGGACAGGGGGCTTTGCGTGAAAAACTGTTTTTT
CDR3aa: CASSSGQGALREKLFF

abundance: .
j_gene: TRBJ1-1
v_gene: TRBV28
d_gene: .
CDR3nt: TGTGCCAGCAGTCTACGGGGGGTTAACACTGAAGCTTTCTTT
CDR3aa: CASSLRGVNTEAFF

abundance: few
j_gene: TRBJ2-1
v_gene: TRBV5-4
d_gene: TRBD1
CDR3nt: TGTGCCAGCGCACCGGGACAGGGATACAATGAGCAGTTCTTC
CDR3aa: CASAPGQGYNEQFF

abundance: .
j_gene: TRBJ2-1
v_gene: TRBV24-1
d_gene: TRBD2
CDR3nt: TGTGCCACCAGTCCGGGACTAGCCTACAATGAGCAGTTCTTC
CDR3aa: CATSPGLAYNEQFF

abundance: .
j_gene: TRBJ2-7
v_gene: TRBV27
d_gene: TRBD2
CDR3nt: TGTGCCAGCAGTTACGGCGCGGGAGCCCCCGAGCAGTACTTC
CDR3aa: CASSYGAGAPEQYF

abundance: .
j_gene: TRBJ2-2
v_gene: TRBV5-4
d_gene: .
CDR3nt: TGTGCCAGCAGCTTCGAGGGTGGGACCGGGGAGCTGTTTTTT
CDR3aa: CASSFEGGTGELFF

abundance: .
j_gene: TRBJ2-5
v_gene: TRBV5-1
d_gene: TRBD2
CDR3nt: TGCGCCAGCAGCCTCGGGGGGGGCGAAGAGACCCAGTACTTC
CDR3aa: CASSLGGGEETQYF

abundance: .
j_gene: TRBJ2-3
v_gene: TRBV27
d_gene: TRBD2
CDR3nt: TGTGCCAGCACCTTAGCGGGGCACACAGATACGCAGTATTTT
CDR3aa: CASTLAGHTDTQYF

abundance: once
j_gene: TRBJ1-1
v_gene: TRBV28
d_gene: .
CDR3nt: TGTGCCAGCAATTCCGGTGAAGCTTTCTTT
CDR3aa: CASNSGEAFF